What follows is one T cell receptor beta chain and its context. Assay: immunoSEQ multiplex PCR; the TCRdb copy retains only in-frame clones and omits some. The table lists about 140,000 clones, more than 70% of them singletons. The data were taken from a study of T cell responses to AZD1222 COVID-19 vaccine. From germline, CDR1 is MDHEN and CDR2 SYDVKM. Germline trimming cut 4 bases from V and 7 bases from J; bases unmatched to any gene: 6. The CDR3 has 14 amino acids. The origin of this receptor is an adult who received the AZD1222 COVID-19 vaccine. The sequencing used peripheral blood, collected 28 days after the second AZD1222 dose. This chain links TRBV28 with TRBJ1-2; TRBD1 agrees at 10 bases. The CDR3, as DNA: TGTGCCAGCAGTTCGGGACAGGGGCGGTCTGGCTACACCTTC. As protein: CASSSGQGRSGYTF.